The next 23 T cell receptor beta chains were all read from a single sample in a study of long-term antiretroviral therapy in people with HIV (dated by TCRdb to 2022 to 2024). The immunoSEQ hsTCRB v3.0 assay was used at survey level resolution to sequence the TRB variable region. TCRdb retrieved this table from immuneACCESS and kept in-frame rearrangements only. Not all clones are present; in checked studies, unresolved V genes account for under half, and no reason is known for the remainder. Across this sample there are 25,000 or so clones, with around four fifths seen only once. The ten largest clones represent just over 5% of the sample. The material was unsorted PBMCs, obtained 3 years after starting antiretroviral therapy. Receptor source: a young man with HIV.

This chain links TRBV25-1 with TRBJ2-5; 8 bases match TRBD1. With V trimmed by 5 bases and J by 6 bases, 5 bases remained unmatched. Germline-derived CDR1 and CDR2 are MGHDK and SYGVNS. The CDR3 is 13 amino acids. CDR3 in DNA: TGTGCCAGCAGTCGGGCAGGGGGCAAGACCCAGTACTTC. It yields the protein CASSRAGGKTQYF.

The chain uses TRBV7-9 and TRBJ2-7; possible D gene TRBD2, 6 bases. CDR1 is SEHNR, CDR2 FQNEAQ, per germline (reference sequence). The CDR3 has 12 amino acids. V lost 5 bases to trimming and J lost 7 bases, with 12 bases between them. CDR3 DNA: TGTGCCAGCAGCCCCGCTGGAGGGGAGCAGTACTTC. Translated: CASSPAGGEQYF.

The chain combines TRBV18 with TRBJ1-5, with 10 bases aligning to TRBD1. Germline V gene sequence: CDR1 KGHSH, CDR2 LQKENI. The CDR3 covers 14 residues. After removal of 4 bases from V and 5 bases from J, the junction contained 2 bases not matched to a gene. CDR3 nucleotides: TGTGCCAGCTCACAAGACAGGGGGCATCAGCCCCAGCATTTT. This gives the protein CASSQDRGHQPQHF.

The rearrangement uses TRBV6-5 and TRBJ1-1; tentative D call: TRBD1 (5 bases). This CDR3 is 13 amino acids long. Trimming removed 2 bases at V and 14 bases at J, with 18 bases between. Looked up from germline, CDR1 is MNHEY and CDR2 is SVGAGI. The CDR3 DNA is TGTGCCAGCAGTTACAATGTGCGGGGGATGGCCTTCTTT. Protein product: CASSYNVRGMAFF.

The rearrangement links TRBV19 to TRBJ2-5; 15 positions agree with TRBD2. Trimming took 7 bases from V and 4 from J; bases not matched to a gene: 4. The CDR3 has 15 residues. CDR1 is LNHDA and CDR2 is SQIVND in the germline V gene (reference sequence). CDR3 coding DNA: TGTGCCAGTACTCGGACTAGCGGGGGGGGAGAGACCCAGTACTTC. Its translation: CASTRTSGGGETQYF.

The chain has TRBV5-1 and TRBJ2-3; either TRBD1 or TRBD2 may fit D (5 bases each). Germline V lookup: CDR1 SGHRS, CDR2 YFSETQ. V was pared by 0 bases and J by 5 bases, with 16 bases between. This CDR3 is 16 amino acids long. The CDR3 DNA sequence: TGCGCCAGCAGCTTGGTACCAGGGAAGGGAGTAGATACGCAGTATTTT. This translates into CASSLVPGKGVDTQYF. Full variable domain (remainder filled in from reference TRBV5-1 and TRBJ2-3): KAGVTQTPRYLIKTRGQQVTLSCSPISGHRSVSWYQQTPGQGLQFLFEYFSETQRNKGNFPGRFSGRQFSNSRSEMNVSTLELGDSALYLCASSLVPGKGVDTQYFGPGTRLTVL.

The chain uses TRBV19 and TRBJ2-2, with no clear D. Per germline, CDR1 LNHDA and CDR2 SQIVND (reference sequence). This CDR3 is built from 13 residues. The germline V and J ends were trimmed by 5 bases and 7 bases, with 11 bases remaining between them. CDR3 in DNA: TGTGCCAGTAGTTGGGGTTACGGCGGGGAGCTGTTTTTT. It specifies CASSWGYGGELFF.

The chain employs TRBV5-1 and TRBJ2-5; 9 nucleotides line up with TRBD1. The CDR3 has 13 amino acids. Germline V lookup: CDR1 SGHRS, CDR2 YFSETQ. J was trimmed by 5 bases and V by 4 bases; bases with no gene match: 3. The CDR3 DNA sequence: TGCGCCAGCAGCCCCGGACAGGGGGAGACCCAGTACTTC. Its protein product is CASSPGQGETQYF.

The sample holds a few counts of this clone. This chain connects TRBV19 to TRBJ1-6; tentative D call: TRBD1 (5 bases). CDR1 and CDR2 (germline): LNHDA, SQIVND (reference sequence). CDR3 length: 16 residues. V was cut by 3 bases and J by 8 bases, with 17 bases left in between. CDR3 region: CASSIPGTRGHSPLHF. In nucleotides, the CDR3 is TGTGCCAGTAGTATTCCCGGGACTCGGGGCCATTCACCCCTCCACTTT.

CDR3 protein: CASKDRNYGYTF. The DNA of the CDR3 is TGTGCCAGTAAAGACAGAAACTATGGCTACACCTTC. The V and J genes are TRBV19 and TRBJ1-2; the D gene is possibly TRBD1 (5 bases). The V gene's germline CDR1 is LNHDA and CDR2 SQIVND (reference sequence). This CDR3 has 12 amino acids. V was trimmed by 7 bases and J by 2 bases, leaving 8 bases between them.

This sequence joins TRBV7-6 and TRBJ1-4; possible D gene TRBD1, 6 bases. The CDR3 is 14 residues long. Trimming removed 4 bases from V and 2 bases from J, with 8 bases in between. The V gene's germline CDR1 is SGHVS and CDR2 FNYEAQ. The CDR3: CASSYTGTNEKLFF. In DNA form, the CDR3 reads TGTGCCAGCAGCTACACAGGGACTAATGAAAAACTGTTTTTT.

The gene calls are TRBV27 and TRBJ1-1, with 7 bases fitting TRBD1. The germline gives CDR1 MNHEY, CDR2 SMNVEV (reference sequence). The CDR3 totals 16 residues. The trim removed 7 bases at V and 4 bases at J, leaving 15 bases unmatched. CDR3 bases: TGTGCCAGCACCCAACAGGGGTCTCCTGGGGGCACTGAAGCTTTCTTT. It yields the protein CASTQQGSPGGTEAFF.

The rearrangement uses TRBV10-3 and TRBJ2-3; D perhaps matches TRBD2 (5 bases). Per the germline V gene, CDR1 is ENHRY and CDR2 is SYGVKD. CDR3 size: 13 residues. Trimming shortened V by 7 bases and J by 5 bases, and 13 bases separated the two germline ends. The DNA for the CDR3 is TGTGCCATCAATTCTCGGGAACAAGATACGCAGTATTTT. Translated: CAINSREQDTQYF.

This sequence joins TRBV2 and TRBJ2-1, with 7 bases aligning to TRBD2. The CDR3 totals 17 residues. V shed 5 bases, J shed 3 bases, and the junction held 13 bases outside the gene matches. Germline CDR1 reads SNHLY; CDR2 reads FYNNEI. CDR3 protein: CASSTRILATDYNEQFF. The CDR3 nucleotides are TGTGCCAGCAGTACCCGGATACTAGCGACTGACTACAATGAGCAGTTCTTC.

The V and J genes are TRBV29-1 and TRBJ1-1; D not resolved. The V and J ends lost 8 bases and 1 base respectively, with 14 bases between them. The CDR3 is 13 residues long. Germline lookup yields CDR1 SQVTM and CDR2 ANQGSEA. The CDR3 DNA follows: TGCAGCCTTAACGCGTATGGGAACACTGAAGCTTTCTTT. Its protein is CSLNAYGNTEAFF. Based on the CDR3 plus reference TRBV29-1 and TRBJ1-1, the full variable domain is SAVISQKPSRDICQRGTSLTIQCQVDSQVTMMFWYRQQPGQSLTLIATANQGSEATYESGFVIDKFPISRPNLTFSTLTVSNMSPEDSSIYLCSLNAYGNTEAFFGQGTRLTVV.

This chain links TRBV29-1 with TRBJ1-1; 8 bases are shared with TRBD1. From germline, CDR1 is SQVTM and CDR2 ANQGSEA. The CDR3 covers 13 residues. V trimming: 5 bases; J trimming: 3 bases; junction bases outside the gene matches: 5. CDR3 coding DNA: TGCAGCGTTCTCAGGGGGCAGGACACTGAAGCTTTCTTT. Translating it yields CSVLRGQDTEAFF.

The chain carries TRBV19 and TRBJ1-3; a weak D match, TRBD1 (5 bases). The CDR3 runs to 18 residues. Trimming took off 9 bases at V and 4 bases at J, with 28 bases between the two ends. Germline CDR1 reads LNHDA; CDR2 reads SQIVND (reference sequence). The CDR3 DNA is TGTGCCAGCACCAAGCAGGTCGGTCGGACAAGTCGAGGAAACACCATATATTTT. Translated, it gives CASTKQVGRTSRGNTIYF.

The J gene is TRBJ2-2, the V gene TRBV7-3, with 7 bases aligning to TRBD1. The CDR3 extends over 15 amino acids. V lost 3 bases, J lost 4 bases, and 5 bases stayed unmatched. Germline V CDR1 and CDR2: SGHTA, FQGTGA. CDR3 region: CASSFGTAGTGELFF. Written as DNA, the CDR3 is TGTGCCAGCAGCTTCGGGACAGCTGGCACCGGGGAGCTGTTTTTT.

The chain joins TRBV18 to TRBJ2-7, with TRBD2 matching 10 bases. Germline V CDR1 and CDR2: KGHSH, LQKENI. V shed 2 bases, J shed 3 bases, and the junction held 1 base outside the gene matches. The CDR3 consists of 14 residues. This CDR3 reads CASSPSGGGYEQYF. The CDR3 coding sequence is TGTGCCAGCTCACCAAGCGGGGGGGGCTACGAGCAGTACTTC.

This chain uses TRBV9 with TRBJ1-2, with D tentatively TRBD1 (6 bases). Germline CDR1 and CDR2: SGDLS and YYNGEE. Trimming removed 3 bases from V and 0 bases from J, with 12 bases in between. The CDR3 has 15 residues. CDR3 protein: CASSGDRRANYGYTF. For the CDR3, the DNA is TGTGCCAGCAGCGGTGACAGGAGAGCTAACTATGGCTACACCTTC.

The chain combines TRBV6-4 with TRBJ1-3; tentative D call: TRBD1 (5 bases). The germline gives CDR1 MRHNA, CDR2 SNTAGT. This CDR3 region has 15 residues. Trimming left V 2 bases short and J 1 base short, with 9 bases between. The chain's CDR3 is CASSDIGVSGNTIYF. The CDR3 nucleotides are TGTGCCAGCAGTGACATAGGGGTTTCTGGAAACACCATATATTTT.

This chain uses TRBV7-6 with TRBJ2-3, with TRBD2 identical over 12 bases. V was clipped by 4 bases and J by 10 bases; unmatched bases: 12. Germline values: CDR1 SGHVS, CDR2 FNYEAQ. The CDR3 spans 16 residues. The CDR3 region has the DNA TGTGCCAGCAGCTCCCCACTACCGACTAGCGGGGGCCCGCAGTATTTT. Protein sequence: CASSSPLPTSGGPQYF.

This chain links TRBV7-9 with TRBJ2-6; the D gene is possibly TRBD1 (5 bases). This CDR3 has 15 amino acids. Germline CDR1 is SEHNR and CDR2 is FQNEAQ (reference sequence). V lost 5 bases to trimming and J lost 0 bases, with 8 bases between them. The CDR3 region is CASSPGISGANVLTF. In DNA, the CDR3 is TGTGCCAGCAGCCCAGGGATCTCTGGGGCCAACGTCCTGACTTTC.